This is a list of T cell receptor beta chains from one sample in a study of OX40 agonist ivuxolimab in advanced cancers. This table comes from immunoSEQ multiplex PCR, and its TCRdb copy is limited to in-frame clones, with some not included. The sample includes tens of thousands of clones, 84% of them seen just once. Sequences were derived from CD4+ or CD8+ T cells sorted from blood, sampled in a trial of the OX40 agonist ivuxolimab. The receptors derive from an adult with an advanced solid tumor such as melanoma, head and neck, liver or kidney cancer. Both conserved end residues are part of each CDR3. Fields, in order: V gene, J gene, D gene, clone size, CDR3 DNA, CDR3 protein. D genes are given only for firm matches. Clone size is given for some rows only: seen once, a few or many times, or a class if the clone is expanded.

TRBV28,TRBJ1-1,NA,NA,TGTGCCAGCAGTCTCGGACGGTCGGGGGCTTTCTTT,CASSLGRSGAFF
TRBV6-6,TRBJ2-1,TRBD2,NA,TGTGCCAGCAGTCGGCGGGGGGGTTCCTACAATGAGCAGTTCTTC,CASSRRGGSYNEQFF
TRBV29-1,TRBJ1-5,NA,few,TGCAGCGTTGGGGGTAGCAATCAGCCCCAGCATTTT,CSVGGSNQPQHF
TRBV7-3,TRBJ2-1,TRBD2,NA,TGTGCCAGCAGCTTATACTCTGGGACTAGCGGGATTTTCAATGAGCAGTTCTTC,CASSLYSGTSGIFNEQFF
TRBV5-6,TRBJ2-7,TRBD2,NA,TGTGCCAGCAGCTGGATAGCGGGAGCGGTCCACGAGCAGTACTTC,CASSWIAGAVHEQYF
TRBV7-9,TRBJ2-5,TRBD1,NA,TGTGCCAGCAGCCCCGGGACAGGGGGAGAGACCCAGTACTTC,CASSPGTGGETQYF
TRBV6-1,TRBJ1-6,NA,NA,TGTGCCAGCAGTGAAGGGGCAGGGAGTTCACCCCTCCACTTT,CASSEGAGSSPLHF
TRBV9,TRBJ1-2,NA,NA,TGTGCCAGCAGCGCCCAAACAGGGATCTATGGCTACACCTTC,CASSAQTGIYGYTF
TRBV19,TRBJ2-1,NA,NA,TGTGCCAGTAGTTTGGGGGGGGCCTACGGTGAGCAGTTCTTC,CASSLGGAYGEQFF
TRBV5-8,TRBJ2-1,TRBD1,NA,TGTGCCAGCAGCGTACAGGGGGCAAGGTACAATGAGCAGTTCTTC,CASSVQGARYNEQFF
TRBV9,TRBJ1-1,NA,once,TGTGCCAGCAGCGTAGCTAGGCAGAACACTGAAGCTTTCTTT,CASSVARQNTEAFF
TRBV5-1,TRBJ1-4,NA,NA,TGCGCCAGCAGCTTGGCGGAACAGGAAAAACTGTTTTTT,CASSLAEQEKLFF
TRBV28,TRBJ1-1,TRBD1,NA,TGTGCCAGCAGTTTGGGGGGGACAGGGCAGAACACTGAAGCTTTCTTT,CASSLGGTGQNTEAFF
TRBV25-1,TRBJ1-6,TRBD1,NA,TGTGCCAGCAGTGAGAACAGGGGTAATTCACCCCTCCACTTT,CASSENRGNSPLHF
TRBV6-5,TRBJ1-3,NA,NA,TGTGCCAGCGGTCAGGGTGGATTCGGAGGAAACACCATATATTTT,CASGQGGFGGNTIYF
TRBV6-5,TRBJ1-5,NA,NA,TGTGCCAGCAGTTCTCCGCGGGAAAATCAGCCCCAGCATTTT,CASSSPRENQPQHF
TRBV2,TRBJ1-5,TRBD1,NA,TGTGCCAGCAGTTTCTCCGGGACAGGAGTTCAGCCCCAGCATTTT,CASSFSGTGVQPQHF
TRBV5-1,TRBJ1-2,NA,once,TGCGCCAGCAGGGGGGACAACAACTATGGCTACACCTTC,CASRGDNNYGYTF
TRBV2,TRBJ2-3,TRBD2,NA,TGTGCCAGCGGAAACCTAGCGGGGAGTGGAGATACGCAGTATTTT,CASGNLAGSGDTQYF
TRBV28,TRBJ1-5,NA,NA,TGTGCCAGCAGTTTCAGATATAGCAATCAGCCCCAGCATTTT,CASSFRYSNQPQHF
TRBV6-5,TRBJ1-2,NA,medium-sized,TGTGCCAGCAGTTTGGAAGGCGGGGGCTACACCTTC,CASSLEGGGYTF
TRBV6-1,TRBJ2-3,TRBD2,NA,TGTGCCAGCAGTGAAGCGGGAGCGGGAGGAGAGGCAGATACGCAGTATTTT,CASSEAGAGGEADTQYF
TRBV11-3,TRBJ2-3,NA,NA,TGTGCCAGCAGCCCCGCTAGCACAGATACGCAGTATTTT,CASSPASTDTQYF
TRBV28,TRBJ2-7,NA,once,TGTGCCAGCAGTACTCGACAGAGGTCCTACGAGCAGTACTTC,CASSTRQRSYEQYF
TRBV28,TRBJ1-2,NA,NA,TGTGCCAGCAGTTCACCTCGTGGGCAGGGCATTAGGTATGGCTACACCTTC,CASSSPRGQGIRYGYTF
TRBV7-9,TRBJ2-5,TRBD2,NA,TGTGCCAGCAGCTTAGTCTCTAGCGGGGGTATTGCCCAGTACTTC,CASSLVSSGGIAQYF
TRBV5-1,TRBJ2-2,TRBD2,NA,TGCGCCAGCAGCTTCCCACCCGGACTAGCGGTTCCGGGCGGGGAGCTGTTTTTT,CASSFPPGLAVPGGELFF
TRBV9,TRBJ2-2,TRBD2,NA,TGTGCCAGCAGCGGGACTCAAGGACTAGCCCTAGCGAACACCGGGGAGCTGTTTTTT,CASSGTQGLALANTGELFF
TRBV5-1,TRBJ1-1,NA,few,TGCGCCAGCAGCTTGTCCCAGGGGCTTGCTGAAGCTTTCTTT,CASSLSQGLAEAFF
TRBV5-1,TRBJ2-3,NA,NA,TGCGCCAGCGGGGATACTTTCCACACAGATACGCAGTATTTT,CASGDTFHTDTQYF
TRBV5-1,TRBJ1-1,NA,few,TGCGCCAGCAGCGCTCAGGGAGGCAACACTGAAGCTTTCTTT,CASSAQGGNTEAFF
TRBV13,TRBJ1-1,NA,NA,TGTGCCAGCAGCTTAGTAGGGGGAACTGAAGCTTTCTTT,CASSLVGGTEAFF
TRBV7-8,TRBJ1-6,NA,once,TGTGCCAGCAGCTTAGCAGGAATTAATTCACCCCTCCACTTT,CASSLAGINSPLHF
TRBV5-1,TRBJ2-2,NA,NA,TGCGCCAGCAGCTTGGCCTGGACGGGAGTGTCCACCGGGGAGCTGTTTTTT,CASSLAWTGVSTGELFF
TRBV11-3,TRBJ2-1,NA,NA,TGTGCCAGCAGCTTAAGGTCGCGAACTGAGCAGTTCTTC,CASSLRSRTEQFF
TRBV7-2,TRBJ2-6,TRBD2,NA,TGTGCCAGCAGCACTAGCGCCGTCTCTGGGGCCAACGTCCTGACTTTC,CASSTSAVSGANVLTF
TRBV5-1,TRBJ2-1,NA,NA,TGCGCCAGCAGCTTGGAAAGAGGGGCCCTTAATGAGCAGTTCTTC,CASSLERGALNEQFF
TRBV5-6,TRBJ1-2,NA,NA,TGTGCCAGCAGCCCCAAGCTCGGGGAAGCTAACTATGGCTACACCTTC,CASSPKLGEANYGYTF
TRBV6-1,TRBJ2-1,NA,once,TGTGCCAGCAGTGTACTAGCAGCCAATGAGCAGTTCTTC,CASSVLAANEQFF
TRBV28,TRBJ1-4,NA,NA,TGTGCCAGCACGGCAGGGACTAATGAAAAACTGTTTTTT,CASTAGTNEKLFF
TRBV11-1,TRBJ2-1,NA,NA,TGTGCCAGCAGCTCCCAATACAATGAGCAGTTCTTC,CASSSQYNEQFF
TRBV7-2,TRBJ2-5,NA,NA,TGTGCCAGCACCCTCCTGGGGGGTTTCGGGGAGACCCAGTACTTC,CASTLLGGFGETQYF
TRBV2,TRBJ2-2,NA,once,TGTGCCAGCAGTGAATGGAGGGCGAACACCGGGGAGCTGTTTTTT,CASSEWRANTGELFF
TRBV7-6,TRBJ2-2,NA,NA,TGTGCCAGCAGCTTAGAAACAGGGCCCGGGGAGCTGTTTTTT,CASSLETGPGELFF
TRBV11-2,TRBJ1-1,NA,NA,TGTGCCAGCAGCTTAGCAGGGAAAATTGGGGCTTTCTTT,CASSLAGKIGAFF
TRBV5-1,TRBJ1-6,NA,once,TGCGCCAGCAGCTTGTCCATAAATAATTCACCCCTCCACTTT,CASSLSINNSPLHF
TRBV28,TRBJ1-2,NA,few,TGTGCCAGCAGTTTGAGTAGAGACAGCGTTGGCTACACCTTC,CASSLSRDSVGYTF
TRBV2,TRBJ2-3,NA,NA,TGTGCCAGCAGGCTTACCACAGATACGCAGTATTTT,CASRLTTDTQYF
TRBV10-3,TRBJ2-7,NA,once,TGTGCCATCAGTGAAGGAGAAGCCTACGAGCAGTACTTC,CAISEGEAYEQYF
TRBV18,TRBJ2-4,NA,once,TGTGCCAGCTTACCCCAAGCTGGCGGGGTAGGCATTCAGTACTTC,CASLPQAGGVGIQYF
TRBV20-1,TRBJ2-1,NA,NA,TGCAGCGCGATAAGGGATGAGCAGTTCTTC,CSAIRDEQFF
TRBV4-2,TRBJ2-5,TRBD2,NA,TGTGCCAGCAGCCAACGACTAGCGGGGGGGACGGAGACCCAGTACTTC,CASSQRLAGGTETQYF
TRBV5-1,TRBJ1-3,NA,NA,TGCGCCAGCAGCTTGGCAGGGACTGGAAACACCATATATTTT,CASSLAGTGNTIYF
TRBV5-1,TRBJ1-4,NA,NA,TGCGCCAGCAGCTTCGGGGCGGTAAATGAAAAACTGTTTTTT,CASSFGAVNEKLFF